Following are 20 T cell receptor beta chains from one sample sequenced in a study of OX40 agonist ivuxolimab in advanced cancers. TCRdb keeps only in-frame clones here, not all; method: immunoSEQ multiplex PCR. The sample holds under 140,000 clones, roughly 87% seen once. The sample here was CD4+ or CD8+ T cells sorted from blood, taken in a trial of the OX40 agonist ivuxolimab. Source of these receptors: an adult with an advanced solid tumor such as melanoma, head and neck, liver or kidney cancer.

A single count supports this clone. The genes are TRBV7-2 and TRBJ1-2; D unclear. Germline values: CDR1 SGHTA, CDR2 FQGNSA. The length of the CDR3 is 19 residues. V was pared by 1 base and J by 5 bases, with 26 bases between. The CDR3: CASSLDGDWAAQLLYGYTF. The CDR3 coding sequence is TGTGCCAGCAGCTTAGATGGGGATTGGGCAGCGCAATTACTATATGGCTACACCTTC.

This clone is a singleton in its sample. The chain links TRBV20-1 to TRBJ1-2; 7 bases align to TRBD1. Germline assignment: CDR1 DFQATT and CDR2 SNEGSKA (reference sequence). V shed 5 bases and J 8 bases; nucleotides not matched to a gene: 5. The CDR3 has 11 amino acids. The CDR3 region has the DNA TGCAGTGCTGGGACAGTGAAAGGCTACACCTTC. Protein sequence: CSAGTVKGYTF.

The chain recombines TRBV4-3 with TRBJ2-7, with TRBD2 identical over 8 bases. CDR3 size: 15 residues. The germline V gene encodes CDR1 LGHNA and CDR2 YSLEER. Trimming at V came to 3 bases and at J to 2 bases, leaving 6 bases not matched to a gene. CDR3 sequence reads: CASSQFTSGPYEQYF. CDR3 coding DNA: TGCGCCAGCAGCCAGTTCACTAGCGGTCCCTACGAGCAGTACTTC.

The CDR3 loop reads CASSPHTRQNIQYF. DNA of the CDR3: TGTGCCAGCAGCCCACATACGCGCCAAAACATTCAGTACTTC. The gene calls are TRBV7-2 and TRBJ2-4, with D unresolved. This CDR3 has 14 amino acids. V was pared by 5 bases and J by 5 bases, with 13 bases between. In germline, CDR1 is SGHTA, CDR2 FQGNSA.

V gene TRBV28 combines with J gene TRBJ1-3; TRBD1 matches 9 bases. Germline loops: CDR1 MDHEN, CDR2 SYDVKM. V lost 7 bases, J lost 3 bases, and 7 bases stayed unmatched. The CDR3 covers 15 residues. The CDR3 protein is CASITGGAGGNTIYF. For the CDR3, the DNA is TGTGCCAGCATCACAGGGGGCGCGGGTGGAAACACCATATATTTT.

This rearrangement joins TRBV7-2 to TRBJ1-1, with D possibly being TRBD1 (5 bases). This CDR3 spans 15 amino acids. Trimming removed 4 bases at V and 1 base at J, with 13 bases between. Germline V gene lookup returns CDR1 SGHTA and CDR2 FQGNSA. CDR3 in amino acids: CASSSAGGTNTEAFF. The CDR3 nucleotides are TGTGCCAGCAGCTCAGCGGGGGGGACGAACACTGAAGCTTTCTTT. Variable domain in full (rest from reference TRBV7-2 and TRBJ1-1): GAGVSQSPSNKVTEKGKDVELRCDPISGHTALYWYRQSLGQGLEFLIYFQGNSAPDKSGLPSDRFSAERTGGSVSTLTIQRTQQEDSAVYLCASSSAGGTNTEAFFGQGTRLTVV.

The chain employs TRBV5-3 and TRBJ2-5; 13 bases fit TRBD2. TRBV5-3 is noted as an ORF with a role that remains uncertain. The trim removed 2 bases at V and 2 bases at J, leaving 3 bases unmatched. CDR3 length: 16 residues. For the CDR3, the DNA is TGTGCCAGAAGCTTAAAACTAGCGGGGGGGCAAGAGACCCAGTACTTC. Protein product: CARSLKLAGGQETQYF.

The chain has TRBV28 and TRBJ1-3; possible D gene TRBD1, 5 bases. CDR1 and CDR2 (germline): MDHEN, SYDVKM. This CDR3 contains 15 residues. V lost 3 bases, J lost 5 bases, and 14 bases lay in between. The CDR3: CASSFLGGRRNTIYF. The CDR3 bases are TGTGCCAGCAGTTTTCTCGGGGGACGGAGAAACACCATATATTTT.

The gene calls are TRBV11-2 and TRBJ1-1; 9 positions match TRBD1. This CDR3 has 14 residues. Germline V lookup: CDR1 SGHAT, CDR2 FQNNGV. After removal of 0 bases from V and 9 bases from J, the junction contained 5 bases not matched to a gene. The DNA for the CDR3 is TGTGCCAGCAGCTTAGAATGGGACAGGGAACAAGCTTTCTTT. Translated: CASSLEWDREQAFF.

The rearrangement uses TRBV6-6 and TRBJ1-2; perhaps TRBD1 as D (5 bases). V was clipped by 6 bases and J by 9 bases, with 14 bases between them. CDR3 length: 12 amino acids. Germline loops: CDR1 MNHNY, CDR2 SVGAGI (reference sequence). Here the CDR3 DNA reads TGTGCCAGCAGCCTTCAGGGTAATCGCTACACCTTC. This gives the protein CASSLQGNRYTF.

The chain carries TRBV10-3 and TRBJ1-2; 7 bases line up with TRBD1. J gave up 5 bases and V 8 bases, and 14 bases lay outside the gene matches. The CDR3 spans 15 residues. Per the germline V gene, CDR1 is ENHRY and CDR2 is SYGVKD. DNA for the CDR3: TGTGCCATCGCCCGGGACAGCCTACAGACTTATGGCTACACCTTC. Its protein is CAIARDSLQTYGYTF.

The chain joins TRBV6-1 to TRBJ2-7; no firm D call. The germline CDR1 and CDR2 sequences are MNHNS and SASEGT. Between the trimmed V and J ends, which lost 1 base and 3 bases, there was a span of 7 bases. The length of the CDR3 is 13 residues. The CDR3 sequence is CASSEGPFYEQYF. The CDR3 bases are TGTGCCAGCAGTGAAGGCCCCTTCTACGAGCAGTACTTC.

The chain is built from TRBV2 and TRBJ1-1, with D possibly TRBD1 on 6 matching bases. Trimming left V 4 bases short and J 7 bases short, with 16 bases between. The CDR3 totals 14 residues. Germline-derived CDR1 and CDR2 are SNHLY and FYNNEI. DNA for the CDR3: TGTGCCAGCAGTGGGGGCAGGGGTGATGGTGAAGCTTTCTTT. Translated: CASSGGRGDGEAFF.

The chain carries TRBV7-3 and TRBJ1-4, with TRBD1 identical over 7 bases. Germline V CDR1 and CDR2: SGHTA, FQGTGA. J was trimmed by 3 bases and V by 4 bases; bases with no gene match: 5. The CDR3 totals 15 residues. In nucleotides, the CDR3 is TGTGCCAGCAGCTCTCTACAGGGGCCTAATGAAAAACTGTTTTTT. Translating gives CASSSLQGPNEKLFF.

This CDR3 reads CASSSVGFGQPQHF. In nucleotides, the CDR3 is TGTGCCAGTAGTTCGGTCGGGTTCGGTCAGCCCCAGCATTTT. This rearrangement joins TRBV19 to TRBJ1-5, with D uncertain. V lost 5 bases and J 6 bases, leaving 14 bases between the germline ends. The germline gives CDR1 LNHDA, CDR2 SQIVND (reference sequence). This CDR3 has 14 residues.

The chain joins TRBV5-1 to TRBJ1-1; maybe TRBD1 (5 bases). Trimming cost V 4 bases and J 7 bases, with 11 bases left between them. Germline V gene data show CDR1 as SGHRS and CDR2 as YFSETQ. This CDR3 is 12 amino acids long. The CDR3 spells CASSETVGEAFF. CDR3 coding DNA: TGCGCCAGCAGCGAGACAGTCGGTGAAGCTTTCTTT.

The chain has TRBV19 and TRBJ1-2; D not certain. CDR1 and CDR2 from the germline V gene are LNHDA and SQIVND (reference sequence). The CDR3 length is 15 residues. V lost 5 bases to trimming and J lost 8 bases, with 21 bases between them. The CDR3 sequence is CASSPPLGRTGGYTF. CDR3 sequence (DNA): TGTGCCAGTAGTCCACCACTCGGACGGACTGGGGGCTACACCTTC.

This chain joins TRBV7-2 and TRBJ2-7, with TRBD1 as a possible D gene (7 bases). V shed 3 bases and J shed 6 bases, with 12 bases lying between them. Germline values: CDR1 SGHTA, CDR2 FQGNSA. This CDR3 spans 13 amino acids. The CDR3 DNA sequence: TGTGCCAGCAGCTTGGAGGGGGCACGCGAGCAGTACTTC. It specifies CASSLEGAREQYF.

The chain uses TRBV27 and TRBJ1-1; 8 positions agree with TRBD1. V lost 2 bases, J lost 1 base, and 3 bases stayed unmatched. The CDR3 is made up of 15 amino acids. Germline values: CDR1 MNHEY, CDR2 SMNVEV (reference sequence). The CDR3 region is CASSLVGQGNTEAFF. The CDR3 region has the DNA TGTGCCAGCAGTTTAGTAGGACAGGGGAACACTGAAGCTTTCTTT.

V gene TRBV29-1 combines with J gene TRBJ1-1; possibly TRBD1 for D (6 bases). The CDR3 contains 13 residues. The V gene lost 5 bases and the J gene lost 8 bases, with 18 bases spanning the gap. Germline lookup yields CDR1 SQVTM and CDR2 ANQGSEA. DNA for the CDR3: TGCAGCGTTTATCACGAGCAGGGGCAAGAAGCTTTCTTT. Its translation is CSVYHEQGQEAFF.